Listed below are T cell receptor beta chains from one sample, sequenced in a study of identical twins. TCRdb used MiXCR to reprocess the 5' RACE reads, holding one entry per CDR3 protein. The sample gives a few hundred thousand distinct CDR3 sequences, less than 20% of which show up once; more than 10% is in the top ten. Sequencing was done on a sample of naive T cells sorted from blood. Receptor source: a man aged 45 to 65 in good health. Both conserved end residues are part of each CDR3. A D gene is named only where the DNA matches it firmly. Some rows have no size entry. The others give once, few or many, or a class for an expanded clone.

.,TRBV19,TRBJ1-1,many,CASRQQNTEAFF,TGTGCCAGTAGACAGCAGAACACTGAAGCTTTCTTT
TRBD1,TRBV28,TRBJ2-6,few,CASIGTGVLGANVLTF,TGTGCCAGCATCGGGACAGGGGTACTCGGGGCCAACGTCCTGACTTTC
.,TRBV5-1,TRBJ2-1,many,CASSLVPAESSYNEQFF,TGCGCCAGCAGCTTGGTTCCCGCGGAAAGCTCCTACAATGAGCAGTTCTTC
.,TRBV12-3/TRBV12-4,TRBJ2-3,many,CASSLTSSFTDTQYF,TGTGCCAGCAGTTTAACGAGTTCATTCACAGATACGCAGTATTTT
TRBD1,TRBV12-3/TRBV12-4,TRBJ2-5,.,CASSFLGQGQATQYF,TGTGCCAGCAGTTTCCTGGGACAGGGGCAAGCGACCCAGTACTTC
.,TRBV6-1,TRBJ1-4,few,CASKSRGRRNEKLFF,TGTGCCAGTAAATCACGGGGGCGGAGAAATGAAAAACTGTTTTTT
.,TRBV5-1,TRBJ2-3,many,CASSRLFKRGADTQYF,TGCGCCAGCAGCCGCCTTTTCAAACGAGGTGCAGATACGCAGTATTTT
TRBD1,TRBV11-2,TRBJ2-6,.,CASSSGTGVSSGANVLTF,TGTGCCAGCAGCTCCGGGACAGGAGTAAGCTCTGGGGCCAACGTCCTGACTTTC
TRBD1,TRBV7-2,TRBJ2-5,few,CASSSMTGDVTQYF,TGTGCCAGCAGCTCCATGACAGGGGATGTGACCCAGTACTTC
TRBD2,TRBV20-1,TRBJ2-3,many,CSARDGAGDTDTQYF,TGCAGTGCTAGAGATGGAGCGGGAGATACAGATACGCAGTATTTT
TRBD2,TRBV20-1,TRBJ2-1,.,CSAREERGGRSYNEQFF,TGCAGTGCGAGAGAGGAGCGGGGGGGCCGGTCCTACAATGAGCAGTTCTTC
.,TRBV4-3,TRBJ2-7,.,CASSQVGTGTAIGEQYF,TGCGCCAGCAGCCAAGTGGGGACCGGGACGGCCATCGGAGAGCAGTACTTC
.,TRBV9,TRBJ2-7,few,CASSSSRSTGEQYF,TGTGCCAGCAGCTCCTCCAGAAGCACTGGCGAGCAGTACTTC
TRBD1,TRBV20-1,TRBJ2-7,.,CSASPVRDSAYEQYF,TGCAGTGCTAGCCCTGTCCGGGACAGTGCCTACGAGCAGTACTTC
.,TRBV6-5,TRBJ2-5,.,CASSLLSGVQETQYF,TGTGCCAGCAGTCTACTTTCAGGGGTCCAAGAGACCCAGTACTTC
.,TRBV6-6,TRBJ1-3,many,CASSYQGGNTIYF,TGTGCCAGCAGTTACCAGGGCGGAAACACCATATATTTT
.,TRBV29-1,TRBJ1-1,.,CSVLIRYWDDTEAFF,TGCAGCGTTTTGATTAGATATTGGGACGACACTGAAGCTTTCTTT
.,TRBV24-1,TRBJ1-5,.,CATSDPQQVFSNQPQHF,TGTGCCACCAGTGATCCCCAACAGGTTTTTAGCAATCAGCCCCAGCATTTT
.,TRBV4-2,TRBJ2-1,.,CASSQESRGQFF,TGTGCCAGCAGCCAAGAATCTCGTGGGCAGTTCTTC
.,TRBV6-2/TRBV6-3,TRBJ2-7,.,CASGNPYEQYF,TGTGCCAGCGGGAATCCCTACGAGCAGTACTTC
.,TRBV6-5,TRBJ1-3,many,CASSYSIGGNTIYF,TGTGCCAGCAGTTACTCGATCGGGGGAAACACCATATATTTT
TRBD2,TRBV20-1,TRBJ2-1,.,CSASRPGRYYNEQFF,TGCAGTGCTTCGAGACCCGGGAGGTACTACAATGAGCAGTTCTTC
.,TRBV20-1,TRBJ1-2,many,CSARANYGYTF,TGCAGTGCTAGGGCTAACTATGGCTACACCTTC
.,TRBV12-3/TRBV12-4,TRBJ1-5,few,CASSKGVVQPQHF,TGTGCCAGCTCGAAGGGGGTTGTGCAGCCCCAGCATTTT
TRBD1,TRBV18,TRBJ2-3,.,CASSPPNWGQATSTDTQYF,TGTGCCAGCTCACCACCGAATTGGGGACAGGCTACTAGCACAGATACGCAGTATTTT
.,TRBV10-3,TRBJ2-2,many,CAISGWTGYGTGELFF,TGTGCCATCAGTGGATGGACGGGATACGGCACCGGGGAGCTGTTTTTT
TRBD2,TRBV20-1,TRBJ2-7,many,CSAWRASGGLSEQYF,TGCAGTGCCTGGAGGGCTAGCGGGGGTTTGAGCGAGCAGTACTTC
.,TRBV9,TRBJ2-6,few,CASSSEGVGANVLTF,TGTGCCAGCAGCTCCGAGGGGGTAGGGGCCAACGTCCTGACTTTC
.,TRBV28,TRBJ2-2,many,CASQGPPNTGELFF,TGTGCCAGCCAAGGGCCCCCGAACACCGGGGAGCTGTTTTTT
TRBD1,TRBV15,TRBJ2-7,few,CATSKGQGGTYEQYF,TGTGCCACCAGCAAGGGACAGGGGGGAACCTACGAGCAGTACTTC
.,TRBV7-9,TRBJ2-5,few,CASSDLRYQETQYF,TGTGCCAGCAGCGATTTACGGTACCAAGAGACCCAGTACTTC
.,TRBV10-1,TRBJ2-7,few,CASSDPGSAGYEQYF,TGCGCCAGCAGTGATCCAGGGTCAGCCGGCTACGAGCAGTACTTC
TRBD2,TRBV10-3,TRBJ2-3,.,CAISQSGGRSDTQYF,TGTGCCATCAGCCAGAGCGGGGGGAGGTCAGATACGCAGTATTTT
.,TRBV28,TRBJ2-2,few,CAGQQGTGELFF,TGTGCCGGCCAACAGGGAACCGGGGAGCTGTTTTTT
TRBD1,TRBV18,TRBJ2-3,few,CASSPREDRAGF,TGTGCCAGCTCACCACGGGAGGACAGGGCCGGTTTT
TRBD1,TRBV20-1,TRBJ1-5,many,CSARDSGTGGNQPQHF,TGCAGTGCTAGAGATAGTGGGACAGGGGGAAATCAGCCCCAGCATTTT
.,TRBV19,TRBJ2-7,.,CASSMEGGPFNYEQYF,TGTGCCAGTAGTATGGAGGGGGGCCCTTTCAACTACGAGCAGTACTTC
TRBD2,TRBV20-1,TRBJ2-5,once,CSADWIAGHAETQYF,TGCAGTGCTGACTGGATAGCGGGACATGCAGAGACCCAGTACTTC
.,TRBV12-3/TRBV12-4,TRBJ2-5,many,CASSFSSGTRGETQYF,TGTGCCAGCAGTTTTTCCAGCGGAACAAGGGGAGAGACCCAGTACTTC
TRBD2,TRBV11-2,TRBJ2-1,.,CASSQPGLAGGNSYNEQFF,TGTGCCAGCAGTCAGCCGGGACTAGCGGGAGGGAACTCCTACAATGAGCAGTTCTTC
TRBD1,TRBV7-2,TRBJ1-2,many,CASSLVPGQGYGYTF,TGTGCCAGCAGCCTAGTACCGGGACAGGGCTATGGCTACACCTTC